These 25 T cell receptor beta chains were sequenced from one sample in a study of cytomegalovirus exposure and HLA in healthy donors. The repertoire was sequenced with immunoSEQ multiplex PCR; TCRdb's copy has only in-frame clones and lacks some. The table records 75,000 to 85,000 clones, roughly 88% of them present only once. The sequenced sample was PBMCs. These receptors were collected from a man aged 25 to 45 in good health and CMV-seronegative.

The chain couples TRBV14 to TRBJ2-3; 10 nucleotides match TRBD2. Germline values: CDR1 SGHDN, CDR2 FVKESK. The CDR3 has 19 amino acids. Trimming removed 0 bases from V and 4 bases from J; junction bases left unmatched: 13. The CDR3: CASSQDLSGLAGVPDTQYF. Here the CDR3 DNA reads TGTGCCAGCAGCCAAGATTTGAGTGGGCTAGCGGGAGTTCCAGATACGCAGTATTTT. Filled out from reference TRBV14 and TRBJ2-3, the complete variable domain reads EAGVTQFPSHSVIEKGQTVTLRCDPISGHDNLYWYRRVMGKEIKFLLHFVKESKQDESGMPNNRFLAERTGGTYSTLKVQPAELEDSGVYFCASSQDLSGLAGVPDTQYFGPGTRLTVL.

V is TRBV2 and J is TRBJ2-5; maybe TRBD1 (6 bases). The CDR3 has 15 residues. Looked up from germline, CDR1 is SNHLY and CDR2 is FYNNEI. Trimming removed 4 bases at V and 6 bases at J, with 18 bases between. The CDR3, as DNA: TGTGCCAGCAGTGGATACTTAGACAGGAGCCAGACCCAGTACTTC. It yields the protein CASSGYLDRSQTQYF.

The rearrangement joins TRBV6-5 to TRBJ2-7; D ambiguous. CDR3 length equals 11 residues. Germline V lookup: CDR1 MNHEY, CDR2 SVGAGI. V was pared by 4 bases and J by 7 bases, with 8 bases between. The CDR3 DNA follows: TGTGCCAGCAGTTCAACGAGGGAGCAGTACTTC. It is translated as CASSSTREQYF.

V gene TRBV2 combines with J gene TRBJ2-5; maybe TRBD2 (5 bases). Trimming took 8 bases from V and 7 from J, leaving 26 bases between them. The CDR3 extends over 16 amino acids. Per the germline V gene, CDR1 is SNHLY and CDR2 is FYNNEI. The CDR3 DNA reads TGTGCCAGCCTCGTAGGTGTTAGCGAAGGCTTCTCGACCCAGTACTTC. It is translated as CASLVGVSEGFSTQYF. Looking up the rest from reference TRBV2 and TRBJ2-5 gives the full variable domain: EPEVTQTPSHQVTQMGQEVILRCVPISNHLYFYWYRQILGQKVEFLVSFYNNEISEKSEIFDDQFSVERPDGSNFTLKIRSTKLEDSAMYFCASLVGVSEGFSTQYFGPGTRLLVL.

CDR3 protein: CASSPPVGLAGGPYF. CDR3 nucleotide sequence: TGTGCCAGCTCACCACCGGTGGGATTAGCGGGGGGCCCTTACTTC. This chain joins TRBV18 and TRBJ2-7, with 10 bases lining up with TRBD2. The CDR3 covers 15 residues. CDR1 and CDR2 from the germline V gene are KGHSH and LQKENI. The J segment lost 13 bases and the V segment lost 0 bases, leaving 12 bases of the junction unmatched.

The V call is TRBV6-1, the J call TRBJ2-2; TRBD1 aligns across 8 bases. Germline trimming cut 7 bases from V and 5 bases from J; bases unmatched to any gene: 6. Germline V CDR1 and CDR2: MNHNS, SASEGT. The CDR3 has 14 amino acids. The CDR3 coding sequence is TGTGCCAGCACAAGGACAGGGCGAACCGGGGAGCTGTTTTTT. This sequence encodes CASTRTGRTGELFF.

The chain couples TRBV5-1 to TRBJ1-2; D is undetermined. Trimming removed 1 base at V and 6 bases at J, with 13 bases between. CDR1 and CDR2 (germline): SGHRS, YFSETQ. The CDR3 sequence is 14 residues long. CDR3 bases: TGCGCCAGCAGCTTGCGGTCGAGAGGCGATGGCTACACCTTC. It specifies CASSLRSRGDGYTF.

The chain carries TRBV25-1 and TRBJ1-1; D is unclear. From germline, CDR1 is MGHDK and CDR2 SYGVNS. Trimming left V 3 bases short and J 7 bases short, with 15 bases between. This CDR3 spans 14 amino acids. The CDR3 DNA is TGTGCCAGCAGTGATAACGGGCAGGAGGGTGAAGCTTTCTTT. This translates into CASSDNGQEGEAFF.

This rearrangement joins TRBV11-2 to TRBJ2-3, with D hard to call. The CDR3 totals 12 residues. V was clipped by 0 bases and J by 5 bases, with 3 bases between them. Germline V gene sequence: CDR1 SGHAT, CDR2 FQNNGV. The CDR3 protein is CASSLEQDTQYF. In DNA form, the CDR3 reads TGTGCCAGCAGCTTAGAACAAGATACGCAGTATTTT.

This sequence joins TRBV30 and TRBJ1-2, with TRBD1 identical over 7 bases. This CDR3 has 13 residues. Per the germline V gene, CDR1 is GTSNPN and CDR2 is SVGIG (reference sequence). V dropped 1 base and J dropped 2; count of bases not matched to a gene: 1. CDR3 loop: CAWSGTGNYGYTF. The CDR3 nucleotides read TGTGCCTGGAGTGGGACAGGCAACTATGGCTACACCTTC.

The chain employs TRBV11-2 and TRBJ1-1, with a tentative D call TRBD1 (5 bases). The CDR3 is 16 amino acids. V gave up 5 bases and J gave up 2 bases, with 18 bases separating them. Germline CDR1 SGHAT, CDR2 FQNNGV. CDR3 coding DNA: TGTGCCAGCAGCGCGATTAACCTGGGACTAAACACTGAAGCTTTCTTT. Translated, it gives CASSAINLGLNTEAFF.

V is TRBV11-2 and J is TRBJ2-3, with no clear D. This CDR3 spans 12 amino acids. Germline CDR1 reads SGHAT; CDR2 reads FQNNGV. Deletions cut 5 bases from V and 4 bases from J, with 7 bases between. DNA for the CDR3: TGTGCCAGCAGCAGCGACTCAGATACGCAGTATTTT. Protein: CASSSDSDTQYF.

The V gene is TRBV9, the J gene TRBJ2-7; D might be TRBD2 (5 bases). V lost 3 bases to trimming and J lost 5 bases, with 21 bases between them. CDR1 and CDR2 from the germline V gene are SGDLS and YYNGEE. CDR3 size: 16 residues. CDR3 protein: CASSADPDSRRNEQYF. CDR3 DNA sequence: TGTGCCAGCAGCGCAGACCCGGACTCCCGGCGGAACGAGCAGTACTTC.

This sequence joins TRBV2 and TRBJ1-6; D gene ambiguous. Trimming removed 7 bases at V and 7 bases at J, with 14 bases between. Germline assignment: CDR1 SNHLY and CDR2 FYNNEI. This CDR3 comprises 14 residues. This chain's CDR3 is CASKYREGNSPLHF. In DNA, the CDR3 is TGTGCCAGCAAATATAGGGAGGGAAATTCACCCCTCCACTTT.

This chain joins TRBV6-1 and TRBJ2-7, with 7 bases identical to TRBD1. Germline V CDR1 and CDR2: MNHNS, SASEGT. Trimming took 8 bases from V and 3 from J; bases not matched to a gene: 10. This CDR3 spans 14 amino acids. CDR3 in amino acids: CASLGTEIVYEQYF. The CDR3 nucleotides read TGTGCCAGCTTAGGGACAGAGATTGTCTACGAGCAGTACTTC.

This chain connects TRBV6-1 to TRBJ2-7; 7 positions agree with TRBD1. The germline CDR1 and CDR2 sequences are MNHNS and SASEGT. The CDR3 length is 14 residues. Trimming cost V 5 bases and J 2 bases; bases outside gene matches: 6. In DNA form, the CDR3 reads TGTGCCAGCAGTCGTAAGGGACAGACCTACGAGCAGTACTTC. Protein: CASSRKGQTYEQYF.

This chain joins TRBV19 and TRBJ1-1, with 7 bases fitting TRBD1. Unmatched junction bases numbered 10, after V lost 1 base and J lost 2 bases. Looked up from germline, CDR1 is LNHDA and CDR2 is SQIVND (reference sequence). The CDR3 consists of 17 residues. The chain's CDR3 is CASSIVRRTGGNTEAFF. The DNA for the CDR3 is TGTGCCAGTAGTATAGTTCGTCGGACAGGCGGAAACACTGAAGCTTTCTTT.

CDR3 sequence (DNA): TGTGCCACCAGCCTGGGGGGAAGCTTTGACTATGGCTACACCTTC. Amino acid sequence: CATSLGGSFDYGYTF. V usage is TRBV15 and J usage is TRBJ1-2, with D possibly matching TRBD1 (5 bases). The CDR3 is 15 residues long. Germline values: CDR1 LNHNV, CDR2 YYDKDF (reference sequence). Trimming removed 5 bases at V and 3 bases at J, with 16 bases between.

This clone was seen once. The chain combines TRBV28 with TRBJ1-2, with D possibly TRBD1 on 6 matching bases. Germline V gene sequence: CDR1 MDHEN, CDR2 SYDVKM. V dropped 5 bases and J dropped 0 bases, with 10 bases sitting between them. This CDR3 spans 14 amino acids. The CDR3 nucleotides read TGTGCCAGCAGTCCGGACAGAGCTAACTATGGCTACACCTTC. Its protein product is CASSPDRANYGYTF.

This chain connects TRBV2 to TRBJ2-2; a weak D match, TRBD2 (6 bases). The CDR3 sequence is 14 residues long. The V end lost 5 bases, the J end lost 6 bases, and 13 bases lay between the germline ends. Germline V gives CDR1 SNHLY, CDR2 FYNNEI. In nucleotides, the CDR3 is TGTGCCAGCAGTCCCCCCGGAGGGGCCGGGGAGCTGTTTTTT. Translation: CASSPPGGAGELFF.

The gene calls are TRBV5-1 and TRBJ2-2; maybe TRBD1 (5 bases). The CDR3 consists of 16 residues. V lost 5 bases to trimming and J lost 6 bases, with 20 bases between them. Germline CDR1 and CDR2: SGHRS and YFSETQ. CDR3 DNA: TGCGCCAGCAGTAAGGCCGGCCTACAGGCGTCCGGGGAGCTGTTTTTT. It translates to CASSKAGLQASGELFF.

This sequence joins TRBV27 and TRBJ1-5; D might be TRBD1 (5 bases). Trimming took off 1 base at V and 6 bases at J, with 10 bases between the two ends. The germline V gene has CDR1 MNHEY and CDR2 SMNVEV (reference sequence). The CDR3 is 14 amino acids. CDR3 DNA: TGTGCCAGCAGTTTATATGGAGGGGTTCAGCCCCAGCATTTT. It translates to CASSLYGGVQPQHF.

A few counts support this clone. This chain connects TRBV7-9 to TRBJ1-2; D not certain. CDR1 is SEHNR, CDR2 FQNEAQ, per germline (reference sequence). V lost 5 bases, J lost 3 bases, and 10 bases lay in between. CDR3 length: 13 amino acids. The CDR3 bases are TGTGCCAGCAGCCTGAGTAATCACTATGGCTACACCTTC. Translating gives CASSLSNHYGYTF.

The CDR3 region has the DNA TGTGCCAGCAGCTTAGCGGCATGGCAGTCCGGGGAGCAGTTCTTC. This gives the protein CASSLAAWQSGEQFF. The genes are TRBV7-2 and TRBJ2-1; D call uncertain. Trimming took 0 bases from V and 10 from J, leaving 16 bases between them. The CDR3 sequence is 15 residues long. Germline V gene sequence: CDR1 SGHTA, CDR2 FQGNSA.

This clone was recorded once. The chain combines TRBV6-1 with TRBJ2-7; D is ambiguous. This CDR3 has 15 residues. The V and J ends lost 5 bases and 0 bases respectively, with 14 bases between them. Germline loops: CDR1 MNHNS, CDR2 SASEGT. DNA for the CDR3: TGTGCCAGCAGTCCCGAGCAAACTGTCTCCTACGAGCAGTACTTC. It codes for CASSPEQTVSYEQYF.